These 32 T cell receptor beta chains share one sample of origin, sequenced in a study of blood T cell repertoires in COVID-19. Produced via immunoSEQ multiplex PCR; TCRdb's table is partial and in-frame only. The sample has under 450,000 clones, 89% seen once. Specimen: peripheral blood. The origin of the receptors is a woman aged 40-49 years with COVID-19, enrolled during active disease.

Written as DNA, the CDR3 is TGTGCCAGCAGCCAAGACCTCGTCGGGACCCAGTACTTC. This encodes CASSQDLVGTQYF. The rearrangement joins TRBV3-1 (or the pseudogene TRBV3-2) to TRBJ2-5; D is unclear. The CDR3 has 13 residues. Germline assignment: CDR1 LGHDT and CDR2 YNNKEL (reference sequence). V dropped 0 bases and J dropped 7 bases, with 9 bases sitting between them.

This rearrangement joins TRBV27 to TRBJ2-3; possibly TRBD2 for D (5 bases). Germline V gene sequence: CDR1 MNHEY, CDR2 SMNVEV (reference sequence). Trimming shortened V by 2 bases and J by 0 bases, and 12 bases separated the two germline ends. CDR3 length equals 16 residues. The CDR3 protein is CASSLIISGSTDTQYF. CDR3 sequence (DNA): TGTGCCAGCAGTTTAATAATAAGCGGAAGCACAGATACGCAGTATTTT.

The CDR3 region is CASRFQASGANVLTF. In DNA, the CDR3 is TGTGCCAGCAGGTTCCAGGCTTCTGGGGCCAACGTCCTGACTTTC. The V gene is TRBV6-5, the J gene TRBJ2-6; D unclear. Per the germline V gene, CDR1 is MNHEY and CDR2 is SVGAGI. This CDR3 comprises 15 residues. Trimming stripped 6 bases from V and 1 base from J, with 10 bases between.

A note on this clone: One end of the junction fails to match germline, which may point to a read error. The genes are TRBV7-7 and TRBJ2-7, with D perhaps TRBD1 (5 bases). The CDR3 extends over 13 amino acids. The germline V gene has CDR1 SSHAT and CDR2 FNYEAQ (reference sequence). CDR3 in amino acids: CASSLSRGYEQYF. CDR3 bases: TGTGCTAGCAGCTTAAGTAGGGGCTACGAGCAGTACTTC.

The J gene is TRBJ2-1, the V gene TRBV5-1, with D possibly matching TRBD1 (6 bases). The germline V gene has CDR1 SGHRS and CDR2 YFSETQ. V lost 3 bases to trimming and J lost 7 bases, with 11 bases between them. The CDR3 runs to 13 residues. Written as DNA, the CDR3 is TGCGCCAGCAGCTCGGTCCAGGGGAATGAGCAGTTCTTC. It yields the protein CASSSVQGNEQFF.

The chain carries TRBV12-3 or TRBV12-4 and TRBJ1-1, with D unresolved. V was shortened by 8 bases and J by 6 bases, with 10 bases between the two germline ends. The CDR3 is 11 residues long. CDR3 region: CASRQAAEAFF. As DNA, the CDR3 is TGTGCCAGCCGGCAGGCCGCTGAAGCTTTCTTT.

The chain is built from TRBV3-1 (or the pseudogene TRBV3-2) and TRBJ2-3, with 14 bases fitting TRBD2. Trimming removed 4 bases from V and 4 bases from J; junction bases left unmatched: 7. Looked up from germline, CDR1 is LGHDT and CDR2 is YNNKEL (reference sequence). CDR3 length: 17 residues. CDR3 DNA sequence: TGTGCCAGCAGCCGAGAGACTAGCGGGAGGGGGGCAGATACGCAGTATTTT. This sequence encodes CASSRETSGRGADTQYF.

The chain combines TRBV6-6 with TRBJ1-4; unclear D gene. The V gene's germline CDR1 is MNHNY and CDR2 SVGAGI (reference sequence). This CDR3 comprises 13 residues. The V end lost 6 bases, the J end lost 8 bases, and 13 bases lay between the germline ends. The CDR3 protein is CASSPRESEKLFF. The CDR3 DNA follows: TGTGCCAGCAGCCCCCGAGAGTCCGAAAAACTGTTTTTT.

The gene calls are TRBV5-1 and TRBJ1-1, with a tentative D call TRBD1 (5 bases). Germline values: CDR1 SGHRS, CDR2 YFSETQ. V was clipped by 5 bases and J by 8 bases, with 22 bases between them. The CDR3 length is 15 residues. The CDR3 here is CASSVPGGAFTEAFF. CDR3 nucleotides: TGCGCCAGCAGTGTTCCGGGGGGAGCTTTCACCGAAGCTTTCTTT.

V is TRBV7-6 and J is TRBJ1-1; a weak D match, TRBD1 (6 bases). From germline, CDR1 is SGHVS and CDR2 FNYEAQ. The CDR3 has 13 amino acids. The V end lost 5 bases, the J end lost 4 bases, and 11 bases lay between the germline ends. CDR3 residues: CASSLFRGTEAFF. Written as DNA, the CDR3 is TGTGCCAGCAGCCTATTCAGGGGCACTGAAGCTTTCTTT.

The V and J genes are TRBV7-9 and TRBJ2-7; a possible D gene is TRBD1 (6 bases). V shed 7 bases and J shed 5 bases, with 18 bases lying between them. The CDR3 totals 14 residues. Germline assignment: CDR1 SEHNR and CDR2 FQNEAQ (reference sequence). The CDR3 coding sequence is TGTGCCAGCAACAATAACAGGGTAGACGACGAGCAGTACTTC. Protein: CASNNNRVDDEQYF.

The chain links TRBV6-5 to TRBJ1-5, with 7 nucleotides matching TRBD1. This CDR3 comprises 14 residues. In germline, CDR1 is MNHEY, CDR2 SVGAGI. Unmatched junction bases numbered 8, after V lost 6 bases and J lost 6 bases. CDR3 region: CASSPQGYGQPQHF. CDR3 coding DNA: TGTGCCAGCAGCCCACAGGGGTATGGTCAGCCCCAGCATTTT.

This clone turned up a few times. This chain uses TRBV3-1 (or the pseudogene TRBV3-2) with TRBJ2-2, with D perhaps TRBD2 (5 bases). V was trimmed by 1 base and J by 6 bases, leaving 9 bases between them. In germline, CDR1 is LGHDT, CDR2 YNNKEL (reference sequence). The CDR3 covers 14 residues. CDR3 bases: TGTGCCAGCAGCCAAGTACTGGGAGCCGGGGAGCTGTTTTTT. It specifies CASSQVLGAGELFF.

The gene calls are TRBV6-2 or TRBV6-3 and TRBJ2-1; D not certain. V dropped 6 bases and J dropped 9 bases, with 15 bases sitting between them. In germline, CDR1 is MNHEY, CDR2 SVGEGT. The length of the CDR3 is 13 residues. The CDR3 nucleotides are TGTGCCAGCAGCTCCTCCGCGGTCGGTGAGCAGTTCTTC. Protein sequence: CASSSSAVGEQFF.

V is TRBV27 and J is TRBJ2-3; D possibly corresponds to TRBD2 (7 bases). From germline, CDR1 is MNHEY and CDR2 SMNVEV (reference sequence). Trimming took off 2 bases at V and 4 bases at J, with 16 bases between the two ends. The CDR3 has 16 amino acids. The CDR3 here is CASSLRGGGPPDTQYF. The CDR3 DNA follows: TGTGCCAGCAGTTTACGTGGCGGGGGCCCACCAGATACGCAGTATTTT.

The rearrangement joins TRBV27 to TRBJ1-1, with TRBD1 matching over 9 bases. Per germline, CDR1 MNHEY and CDR2 SMNVEV (reference sequence). Unmatched junction bases numbered 8, after V lost 3 bases and J lost 6 bases. The CDR3 length is 15 residues. The CDR3 region has the DNA TGTGCCAGCAGTTTCACTGGACAGGGGATGGCTGAAGCTTTCTTT. Translated, it gives CASSFTGQGMAEAFF.

The J gene is TRBJ2-3, the V gene TRBV14; possibly TRBD2 for D (7 bases). This CDR3 comprises 16 residues. Trimming took off 0 bases at V and 1 base at J, with 11 bases between the two ends. Germline V gene data show CDR1 as SGHDN and CDR2 as FVKESK. The CDR3 sequence: CASSQDTGGRTDTQYF. The CDR3 DNA reads as TGTGCCAGCAGCCAAGATACGGGGGGCCGCACAGATACGCAGTATTTT.

This chain uses TRBV4-1 with TRBJ2-7, with D perhaps TRBD1 (6 bases). Germline V gene data show CDR1 as MGHRA and CDR2 as YSYEKL. The CDR3 spans 15 residues. V gave up 4 bases and J gave up 5 bases, with 18 bases separating them. CDR3 sequence: CASSPSAQGLNEQYF. The CDR3 DNA follows: TGCGCCAGCAGCCCATCGGCACAGGGTCTCAACGAGCAGTACTTC.

This chain uses TRBV28 with TRBJ1-5; TRBD1 agrees at 10 bases. This CDR3 spans 19 amino acids. Germline V gene sequence: CDR1 MDHEN, CDR2 SYDVKM. V was clipped by 5 bases and J by 5 bases; unmatched bases: 18. The CDR3 DNA reads TGTGCCAGCAGTGGCCCCAGGACAGGGGGGTCCCGGGGCGATCAGCCCCAGCATTTT. This gives the protein CASSGPRTGGSRGDQPQHF.

This chain joins TRBV14 and TRBJ2-3, with D tentatively TRBD2 (6 bases). The V gene lost 8 bases and the J gene lost 3 bases, with 18 bases spanning the gap. Germline lookup yields CDR1 SGHDN and CDR2 FVKESK. The CDR3 spans 15 residues. As DNA, the CDR3 is TGTGCCAGCCGTCCGGGACCGGGGGTAACAGATACGCAGTATTTT. The encoded protein is CASRPGPGVTDTQYF. The full variable domain, with the rest looked up from reference TRBV14 and TRBJ2-3, is EAGVTQFPSHSVIEKGQTVTLRCDPISGHDNLYWYRRVMGKEIKFLLHFVKESKQDESGMPNNRFLAERTGGTYSTLKVQPAELEDSGVYFCASRPGPGVTDTQYFGPGTRLTVL.

V usage is TRBV6-1 and J usage is TRBJ2-7; 9 bases line up with TRBD1. The V and J ends lost 2 bases and 4 bases, in that order; junction bases with no gene match: 6. Germline CDR1 reads MNHNS; CDR2 reads SASEGT. The CDR3 has 15 residues. This CDR3 reads CASSEIGTGLYEQYF. The CDR3 DNA sequence: TGTGCCAGCAGTGAAATAGGGACAGGGTTGTACGAGCAGTACTTC.

The rearrangement links TRBV9 to TRBJ1-2; 9 bases match TRBD1. V gave up 4 bases and J gave up 0 bases; unmatched junction bases: 4. This CDR3 contains 15 residues. In germline, CDR1 is SGDLS, CDR2 YYNGEE. In DNA form, the CDR3 reads TGTGCCAGCAGCTCAAGGGACAGGGCTAACTATGGCTACACCTTC. Its protein product is CASSSRDRANYGYTF.

The rearrangement uses TRBV19 and TRBJ2-1; maybe TRBD1 (6 bases). Germline V gives CDR1 LNHDA, CDR2 SQIVND (reference sequence). V was cut by 3 bases and J by 7 bases, with 13 bases left in between. This CDR3 comprises 14 residues. The CDR3 here is CASSINRVGNEQFF. The CDR3 DNA reads TGTGCCAGTAGTATCAACAGGGTGGGGAATGAGCAGTTCTTC.

The chain links TRBV28 to TRBJ2-1; D is possibly TRBD2 (6 bases). V was cut by 6 bases and J by 10 bases, with 25 bases left in between. CDR3 length: 16 amino acids. Germline CDR1 is MDHEN and CDR2 is SYDVKM. DNA for the CDR3: TGTGCCAGCAGCCCCCCTTCGATTGGCGGGATCTCCGAGCAGTTCTTC. Translation: CASSPPSIGGISEQFF.

The table lists this clone with a count of one. The gene calls are TRBV9 and TRBJ2-2, with D tentatively TRBD1 (7 bases). CDR1 is SGDLS, CDR2 YYNGEE, per germline. This CDR3 has 16 residues. The V gene lost 0 bases and the J gene lost 6 bases, with 15 bases spanning the gap. The CDR3 spells CASSVDRGGSAGELFF. CDR3 nucleotides: TGTGCCAGCAGCGTAGACAGGGGAGGATCGGCCGGGGAGCTGTTTTTT.

The chain joins TRBV7-2 to TRBJ1-6, with D perhaps matching TRBD1 (5 bases). Germline-derived CDR1 and CDR2 are SGHTA and FQGNSA. This CDR3 contains 15 residues. With 4 bases removed from V and 6 bases from J, the gap between germline ends came to 13 bases. Here the CDR3 DNA reads TGTGCCAGCAGCTCCCCGGGACTGCTTAATTCACCCCTCCACTTT. This codes for CASSSPGLLNSPLHF.

This chain connects TRBV15 to TRBJ2-1, with D possibly being TRBD2 (5 bases). V shed 0 bases and J shed 4 bases, with 7 bases lying between them. The CDR3 length is 14 residues. Germline CDR1 reads LNHNV; CDR2 reads YYDKDF (reference sequence). In DNA form, the CDR3 reads TGTGCCACCAGCAGAGATCCGGGGTACAATGAGCAGTTCTTC. Its translation: CATSRDPGYNEQFF.

V is TRBV5-5 and J is TRBJ1-1; 7 positions match TRBD1. The junction had 5 bases not matched to a gene; V was cut back by 0 bases and J by 0 bases. The CDR3 covers 16 residues. Per germline, CDR1 SGHKS and CDR2 YYEKEE (reference sequence). CDR3 protein: CASSLAKGAMNTEAFF. The CDR3 DNA reads as TGTGCCAGCAGCTTGGCCAAGGGGGCTATGAACACTGAAGCTTTCTTT.

The chain uses TRBV7-9 and TRBJ1-1, with a possible D match to TRBD1 (6 bases). Trimming shortened V by 6 bases and J by 4 bases, and 15 bases separated the two germline ends. The CDR3 loop spans 14 amino acids. Germline V CDR1 and CDR2: SEHNR, FQNEAQ (reference sequence). Written as DNA, the CDR3 is TGTGCCAGCAGTTTGGGGGGGCAGGGCACTGAAGCTTTCTTT. This translates into CASSLGGQGTEAFF.

CDR3 in amino acids: CASSSSLRENYGYTF. Written as DNA, the CDR3 is TGCGCCAGCAGCTCTTCGCTTAGAGAGAACTATGGCTACACCTTC. This chain connects TRBV5-1 to TRBJ1-2, with unresolved D. The CDR3 runs to 15 residues. Germline CDR1 and CDR2: SGHRS and YFSETQ. The ends were cut back, 3 bases at V and 2 bases at J, with 14 bases in the middle.

The chain employs TRBV6-1 and TRBJ1-2, with D perhaps matching TRBD1 (5 bases). The CDR3 sequence is 13 residues long. Per the germline V gene, CDR1 is MNHNS and CDR2 is SASEGT. V was pared by 7 bases and J by 3 bases, with 12 bases between. As DNA, the CDR3 is TGTGCCAGCACCCCTCCGGGGGACTATGGCTACACCTTC. This sequence encodes CASTPPGDYGYTF.

The V call is TRBV7-9, the J call TRBJ2-5; D gene ambiguous. CDR1 and CDR2 from the germline V gene are SEHNR and FQNEAQ (reference sequence). V gave up 4 bases and J gave up 5 bases, with 5 bases separating them. The CDR3 is made up of 11 amino acids. CDR3 amino acids: CASSSSETQYF. CDR3 nucleotides: TGTGCCAGCAGCTCGTCGGAGACCCAGTACTTC.